These 29 T cell receptor beta chains originate from one sample sequenced in a study of T cells after yellow fever vaccination. TCRdb re-called the 5' RACE reads through MiXCR, storing one row per CDR3 protein. The sample contains about 25,000 distinct CDR3 sequences, 5.5% of which appear only once. The material sequenced was PBMCs, either bulk or a sorted T-cell subset (CD4+, CD8+, memory, or dextramer-sorted; not recorded which), taken 15 days after the yellow fever booster vaccination. The source of these receptors is a man aged 30 to 45 who received the YFV17D yellow fever vaccine.

The table lists this clonotype with many counts. This rearrangement joins TRBV10-3 to TRBJ2-5; D gene unclear. This CDR3 has 11 amino acids. V was trimmed by 11 bases and J by 1 base, leaving 8 bases between them. In germline, CDR1 is ENHRY, CDR2 SYGVKD. CDR3 DNA: TGTGCCTCCGGGCCCCAAGAGACCCAGTACTTC. This sequence encodes CASGPQETQYF.

This clonotype has at least ten counts. The V and J genes are TRBV3-1 and TRBJ2-1; perhaps TRBD2 as D (6 bases). CDR1 is LGHDT and CDR2 is YNNKEL in the germline V gene (reference sequence). The V gene lost 5 bases and the J gene lost 3 bases, with 17 bases spanning the gap. CDR3 length: 16 residues. Written as DNA, the CDR3 is TGTGCCAGCAGCGCCCGGGCGAGCGGGTTCTACAATGAGCAGTTCTTC. This codes for CASSARASGFYNEQFF.

This clonotype was counted at least ten times. The rearrangement links TRBV12-5 to TRBJ2-6, with 9 bases matching TRBD1. This CDR3 has 18 residues. The germline gives CDR1 LGHNT, CDR2 FRNRAP. Trimming took 3 bases from V and 3 from J; bases not matched to a gene: 9. In DNA, the CDR3 is TGTGCTAGTGGTTTAGGCACAGGGGGCTTTTATGGGGCCAACGTCCTGACTTTC. Amino acids: CASGLGTGGFYGANVLTF.

This clonotype has a count of ten or more. The gene calls are TRBV20-1 and TRBJ2-1; 10 bases are shared with TRBD2. The CDR3 is 14 amino acids. Per the germline V gene, CDR1 is DFQATT and CDR2 is SNEGSKA (reference sequence). The J segment lost 7 bases and the V segment lost 3 bases, leaving 6 bases of the junction unmatched. The CDR3 sequence: CSASRGLAPNEQFF. CDR3 DNA sequence: TGCAGTGCTAGCAGGGGACTAGCGCCAAATGAGCAGTTCTTC.

The chain combines TRBV30 with TRBJ2-2; D gene ambiguous. The CDR3 covers 13 residues. The V end was cut by 0 bases, the J end by 4 bases, with 6 bases between. Germline values: CDR1 GTSNPN, CDR2 SVGIG (reference sequence). The CDR3 loop reads CAWSVLPTGELFF. In DNA form, the CDR3 reads TGTGCCTGGAGTGTACTCCCCACCGGGGAGCTGTTTTTT. The entire variable domain, with the rest obtained from reference TRBV30 and TRBJ2-2, is as follows: SQTIHQWPATLVQPVGSPLSLECTVEGTSNPNLYWYRQAAGRGLQLLFYSVGIGQISSEVPQNLSASRPQDRQFILSSKKLLLSDSGFYLCAWSVLPTGELFFGEGSRLTVL.

This clonotype occurred many times. The rearrangement uses TRBV7-2 and TRBJ2-7, with a tentative D call TRBD1 (5 bases). Germline V gene sequence: CDR1 SGHTA, CDR2 FQGNSA. The CDR3 contains 16 residues. Trimming cost V 5 bases and J 0 bases, with 17 bases left between them. In nucleotides, the CDR3 is TGTGCCAGCAGCCCCAGGGTCTGGGCGAACTCCTACGAGCAGTACTTC. This translates into CASSPRVWANSYEQYF.

In its sample, this clonotype was seen many times. The chain employs TRBV5-5 and TRBJ2-1, with D perhaps matching TRBD1 (6 bases). This CDR3 has 14 residues. V lost 6 bases and J 4 bases, leaving 14 bases between the germline ends. Germline CDR1 is SGHKS and CDR2 is YYEKEE (reference sequence). CDR3 coding DNA: TGTGCCAGCAAGGGGACACAACGATACAATGAGCAGTTCTTC. Amino acids: CASKGTQRYNEQFF.

This clonotype was found many times. The rearrangement links TRBV20-1 to TRBJ2-7; D uncertain. Trimming pared 0 bases from V and 0 bases from J, leaving 12 bases between. Germline-derived CDR1 and CDR2 are DFQATT and SNEGSKA (reference sequence). This CDR3 spans 15 amino acids. The CDR3 region has the DNA TGCAGTGCTAGAGATCTAGGGATCCCCTCCTACGAGCAGTACTTC. It translates to CSARDLGIPSYEQYF.

This clonotype was counted many times. This sequence joins TRBV12-3 or TRBV12-4 and TRBJ2-5, with D tentatively TRBD1 (5 bases). V was cut by 4 bases and J by 4 bases, with 13 bases left in between. This CDR3 contains 14 residues. CDR3 sequence reads: CASSSDSKGETQYF. The CDR3 nucleotides are TGTGCCAGCAGTTCAGACAGTAAGGGAGAGACCCAGTACTTC.

This clonotype was observed at least ten times. The chain is built from TRBV4-3 and TRBJ2-2; 9 bases align to TRBD2. The trim removed 0 bases at V and 3 bases at J, leaving 8 bases unmatched. This CDR3 comprises 18 residues. Germline assignment: CDR1 LGHNA and CDR2 YSLEER. For the CDR3, the DNA is TGCGCCAGCAGCCAAGAGGTTAGCGGGAGTTTGGACACCGGGGAGCTGTTTTTT. Protein product: CASSQEVSGSLDTGELFF.

This clonotype was detected ten times or more. CDR3 sequence (DNA): TGCAGTGCTAGCCAAAGTGGACCAGGTAGACCCTACGAGCAGTACTTC. Its protein is CSASQSGPGRPYEQYF. V and J are TRBV20-1 and TRBJ2-7, with D unclear. This CDR3 has 16 residues. Germline values: CDR1 DFQATT, CDR2 SNEGSKA (reference sequence). The V end was cut by 3 bases, the J end by 2 bases, with 20 bases between.

This clonotype was observed many times. The chain uses TRBV9 and TRBJ1-2; D is perhaps TRBD1 (6 bases). Germline V gene data show CDR1 as SGDLS and CDR2 as YYNGEE. Trimming took 4 bases from V and 5 from J, leaving 15 bases between them. The CDR3 contains 14 residues. The CDR3 region has the DNA TGTGCCAGCAGCTCTGGGGGGCTTAGATATGGCTACACCTTC. This sequence encodes CASSSGGLRYGYTF.

There are many counts of this clonotype. CDR3 bases: TGTGCCAGCAGCCCGCGGACCCTATCGAACACTGAAGCTTTCTTT. Translating it yields CASSPRTLSNTEAFF. The V gene is TRBV7-2, the J gene TRBJ1-1; D gene unclear. This CDR3 comprises 15 residues. Germline V gives CDR1 SGHTA, CDR2 FQGNSA. Trimming pared 5 bases from V and 1 base from J, leaving 14 bases between.

In this sample, this clonotype turned up many times. J is TRBJ1-1 and V is TRBV7-9; a possible D gene is TRBD1 (5 bases). Germline lookup yields CDR1 SEHNR and CDR2 FQNEAQ (reference sequence). Trimming shortened V by 5 bases and J by 0 bases, and 10 bases separated the two germline ends. The CDR3 has 14 amino acids. CDR3 nucleotides: TGTGCCAGCAGCCCCGACAGTATGAACACTGAAGCTTTCTTT. Protein product: CASSPDSMNTEAFF.

In its sample, this clonotype ranks as medium-sized. This chain joins TRBV6-6 and TRBJ2-7; D possibly corresponds to TRBD1 (6 bases). The CDR3 extends over 13 amino acids. CDR1 and CDR2 (germline): MNHNY, SVGAGI (reference sequence). V dropped 8 bases and J dropped 3 bases, with 14 bases sitting between them. CDR3 sequence (DNA): TGTGCCAGCGGGGTGGACAGCGACTACGAGCAGTACTTC. Translating it yields CASGVDSDYEQYF.

This clonotype is medium-sized by share. This chain uses TRBV5-1 with TRBJ1-1; D possibly corresponds to TRBD1 (5 bases). The CDR3 is 14 amino acids. The V and J ends lost 4 bases and 4 bases respectively, with 14 bases between them. In germline, CDR1 is SGHRS, CDR2 YFSETQ. The CDR3 region is CASSGGLRGTEAFF. The CDR3 DNA sequence: TGCGCCAGCAGCGGGGGTCTCCGGGGCACTGAAGCTTTCTTT.

The chain joins TRBV5-4 to TRBJ2-7; D is possibly TRBD2 (5 bases). With 9 bases removed from V and 5 bases from J, the gap between germline ends came to 18 bases. CDR1 SGHNT and CDR2 YYREEE come from the germline V gene (reference sequence). The CDR3 length is 13 residues. CDR3 in DNA: TGTGCCATGAGCCCCGCGGGTTGGAACGAGCAGTACTTC. Residues: CAMSPAGWNEQYF.

This clonotype was seen ten or more times. The rearrangement joins TRBV2 to TRBJ2-3; D is unclear. Germline CDR1 and CDR2: SNHLY and FYNNEI. V lost 6 bases, J lost 7 bases, and 14 bases lay in between. The CDR3 has 13 amino acids. As DNA, the CDR3 is TGTGCCAGCAGCCTTTCTCCCGCTCATACGCAGTATTTT. It codes for CASSLSPAHTQYF.

This clonotype was recorded at least ten times. The J gene is TRBJ2-4, the V gene TRBV25-1; 10 nucleotides match TRBD2. V was clipped by 4 bases and J by 8 bases; unmatched bases: 2. Looked up from germline, CDR1 is MGHDK and CDR2 is SYGVNS. The CDR3 consists of 13 residues. CDR3: CASSAGLADIQYF. The CDR3 DNA reads as TGTGCCAGCAGTGCTGGACTAGCGGACATTCAGTACTTC.

Remarks on this clonotype: This sequence may be a read error, since a much larger clone differs from it by one base. The chain links TRBV5-1 to TRBJ1-2; 7 bases line up with TRBD1. The length of the CDR3 is 13 residues. Germline assignment: CDR1 SGHRS and CDR2 YFSETQ. CDR3 DNA: TGCGCCAGCAGCGAGGGACAGCCCTATGGCTACATCTTC. This sequence encodes CASSEGQPYGYIF.

This clonotype was detected many times. This rearrangement joins TRBV30 to TRBJ2-7; a possible D gene is TRBD1 (6 bases). The CDR3 is made up of 13 amino acids. Trimming cost V 2 bases and J 6 bases, with 14 bases left between them. Germline CDR1 GTSNPN, CDR2 SVGIG (reference sequence). CDR3: CAWSRGSLGEQYF. The CDR3 DNA sequence: TGTGCCTGGAGTAGGGGGAGCCTCGGCGAGCAGTACTTC.

This clonotype was recorded at least ten times. V is TRBV10-2 and J is TRBJ2-1; TRBD2 matches 8 bases. Trimming removed 4 bases from V and 9 bases from J; junction bases left unmatched: 5. This CDR3 has 13 residues. Germline V gene sequence: CDR1 WSHSY, CDR2 SAAADI. The CDR3 bases are TGCGCCAGCAGTGTAGCGGGGACGAGTGAGCAGTTCTTC. This codes for CASSVAGTSEQFF.

This clonotype was observed many times. The chain recombines TRBV29-1 with TRBJ1-6, with 8 bases identical to TRBD1. After removal of 5 bases from V and 7 bases from J, the junction contained 7 bases not matched to a gene. CDR1 is SQVTM and CDR2 is ANQGSEA in the germline V gene. This CDR3 has 14 residues. The CDR3 nucleotides are TGCAGCGTTCGGACAGGGAACAAGAATTCACCCCTCCACTTT. This codes for CSVRTGNKNSPLHF.

This clonotype was recorded many times. The J gene is TRBJ2-7, the V gene TRBV4-2, with no clear D. Germline V gene lookup returns CDR1 LGHNA and CDR2 YNFKEQ. The V gene lost 0 bases and the J gene lost 2 bases, with 14 bases spanning the gap. CDR3 length equals 16 residues. CDR3 residues: CASSQDMILFPYEQYF. The CDR3, as DNA: TGTGCCAGCAGCCAAGATATGATCCTCTTTCCCTACGAGCAGTACTTC.

Ten or more counts support this clonotype. The chain carries TRBV5-1 and TRBJ1-5; TRBD1 is a possible D gene (5 bases). Germline CDR1 is SGHRS and CDR2 is YFSETQ. CDR3 length: 14 residues. V lost 4 bases and J 6 bases, leaving 14 bases between the germline ends. CDR3 region: CASSPRGDGQPQHF. CDR3 coding DNA: TGCGCCAGCAGCCCCCGAGGGGATGGTCAGCCCCAGCATTTT.

There are many counts of this clonotype. The chain combines TRBV27 with TRBJ2-7, with D possibly matching TRBD2 (6 bases). Trimming removed 7 bases from V and 0 bases from J, with 13 bases in between. This CDR3 is 14 amino acids long. The germline CDR1 and CDR2 sequences are MNHEY and SMNVEV (reference sequence). The chain's CDR3 is CASKTRDSSYEQYF. The DNA for the CDR3 is TGTGCCAGCAAAACAAGGGACTCCTCCTACGAGCAGTACTTC.

A word on this clonotype: This may be a read error, as it is one base from a much larger clone. This chain links TRBV7-2 with TRBJ2-3; D is perhaps TRBD1 (5 bases). This CDR3 region has 13 residues. V was shortened by 3 bases and J by 9 bases, with 13 bases between the two germline ends. Germline CDR1 and CDR2: SGHTA and FQGNSA. This chain's CDR3 is CASSFLGQGTQYF. CDR3 in DNA: TGTGCCAGCAGCTTCCTGGGGCAGGGAACGCAGTATTTT.

The table lists this clonotype with many counts. The chain links TRBV12-3 or TRBV12-4 to TRBJ2-7, with 7 nucleotides matching TRBD1. The CDR3 totals 16 residues. V shed 2 bases, J shed 7 bases, and the junction held 14 bases outside the gene matches. The CDR3 nucleotides are TGTGCCAGCAGTTTAAAGGGACAGAGGGCGCCTGAGGAGCAGTACTTC. Amino acids: CASSLKGQRAPEEQYF.

Ten or more counts support this clonotype. For the CDR3, the DNA is TGTGCCAGCAGCCTCCAGGGGGCGGGTGTTGCAGATACGCAGTATTTT. Translated, it gives CASSLQGAGVADTQYF. The chain couples TRBV7-3 to TRBJ2-3, with 8 nucleotides matching TRBD1. The CDR3 runs to 16 residues. The germline gives CDR1 SGHTA, CDR2 FQGTGA. The V gene end was trimmed by 5 bases and the J gene end by 4 bases; junction bases not matched to a gene: 11.